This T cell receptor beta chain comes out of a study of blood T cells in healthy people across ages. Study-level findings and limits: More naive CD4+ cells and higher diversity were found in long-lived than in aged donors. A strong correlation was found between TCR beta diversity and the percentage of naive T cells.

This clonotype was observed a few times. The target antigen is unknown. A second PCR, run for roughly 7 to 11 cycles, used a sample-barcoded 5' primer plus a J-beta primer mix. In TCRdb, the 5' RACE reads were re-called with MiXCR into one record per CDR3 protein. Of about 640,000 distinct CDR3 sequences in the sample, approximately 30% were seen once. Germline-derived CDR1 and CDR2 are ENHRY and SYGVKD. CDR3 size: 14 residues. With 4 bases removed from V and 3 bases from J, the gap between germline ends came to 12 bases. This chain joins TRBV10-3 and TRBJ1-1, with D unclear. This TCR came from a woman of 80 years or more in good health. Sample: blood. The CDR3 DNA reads TGTGCCATCAGTGCGGAGGGCCGGGACACTGAAGCTTTCTTT. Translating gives CAISAEGRDTEAFF.